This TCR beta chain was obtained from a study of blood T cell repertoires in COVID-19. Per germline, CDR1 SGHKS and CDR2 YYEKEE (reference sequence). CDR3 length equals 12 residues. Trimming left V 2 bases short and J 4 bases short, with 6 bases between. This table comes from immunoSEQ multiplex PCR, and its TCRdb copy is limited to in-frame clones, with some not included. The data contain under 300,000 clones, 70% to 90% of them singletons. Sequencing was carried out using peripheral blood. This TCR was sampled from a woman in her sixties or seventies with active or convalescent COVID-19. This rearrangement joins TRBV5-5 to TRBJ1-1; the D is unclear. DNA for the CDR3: TGTGCCAGCAGCTTCACAGTCACTGAAGCTTTCTTT. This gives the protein CASSFTVTEAFF.